The present TCR beta chain was sequenced within a study of identical twins. Template switching added a universal primer site; cDNA carried unique molecular identifiers. TCRdb processed the 5' RACE reads anew with MiXCR; each CDR3 protein has one entry. The table has a few hundred thousand distinct CDR3 sequences, approximately 24% seen once. Germline V lookup: CDR1 MNHEY, CDR2 SVGEGT. The V end was cut by 0 bases, the J end by 2 bases, with 17 bases between. The CDR3 has 17 amino acids. This clonotype was detected only a few times. The same data also contributed to another study, on T cells expressing NK-cell markers. That source reports: The same clonotypes also predominated in the CD3+CD56-NKG2C+ fraction of several donors.

The chain combines TRBV6-2 or TRBV6-3 with TRBJ2-7, with D maybe TRBD2 (6 bases). Sequencing was performed on CD4+ T cells sorted from blood. This TCR came from a woman younger than 35 in good health. CDR3: CASSYSIRREPTYEQYF. In nucleotides, the CDR3 is TGTGCCAGCAGTTACTCGATTCGACGGGAGCCAACCTACGAGCAGTACTTC.